The 17 T cell receptor beta chains below come from one sample, sequenced in a study of early T cells in non-severe SARS-CoV-2 infection. TCRdb re-called the 5' RACE reads with MiXCR, one entry per CDR3 protein. Of 95,000 to 100,000 distinct CDR3 sequences listed, roughly 11% are singletons. What was sequenced was whole blood. All receptors come from an adult who was a healthcare worker with PCR-confirmed SARS-CoV-2 infection or an uninfected control (not recorded which).

For this clonotype: At one of its ends the junction is not consistent with the germline gene, which may arise from a read error. V usage is TRBV20-1 and J usage is TRBJ1-5; 8 nucleotides match TRBD1. The CDR3 length is 14 residues. The germline gives CDR1 DFQATT, CDR2 SNEGSKA (reference sequence). CDR3 in amino acids: CSALDRVSNQPQNF. For the CDR3, the DNA is TGCAGTGCTCTGGACAGGGTGAGCAATCAGCCCCAGAATTTT.

This clonotype was observed a few times. J is TRBJ2-7 and V is TRBV7-3, with D perhaps TRBD2 (6 bases). V was trimmed by 5 bases and J by 5 bases, leaving 13 bases between them. The CDR3 contains 13 residues. Per germline, CDR1 SGHTA and CDR2 FQGTGA. In nucleotides, the CDR3 is TGTGCCAGCAGCCGAGCGAGGGAGGACGAGCAGTACTTC. It encodes CASSRAREDEQYF. Using reference TRBV7-3 and TRBJ2-7 for the parts outside the CDR3, the full variable domain is GAGVSQTPSNKVTEKGKYVELRCDPISGHTALYWYRQSLGQGPEFLIYFQGTGAADDSGLPNDRFFAVRPEGSVSTLKIQRTERGDSAVYLCASSRAREDEQYFGPGTRLTVT.

This clonotype was found a few times. Written as DNA, the CDR3 is TGTGCCAGCAGCCTTACAGCTGAAGCTTTCTTT. It yields the protein CASSLTAEAFF. The rearrangement joins TRBV5-5 to TRBJ1-1, with unresolved D. This CDR3 is 11 amino acids long. The V end was cut by 4 bases, the J end by 6 bases, with 7 bases between. Germline V CDR1 and CDR2: SGHKS, YYEKEE (reference sequence).

This clonotype was seen repeatedly, ten times or more. The chain employs TRBV7-3 and TRBJ2-2, with a weak D call TRBD2 (7 bases). The V gene's germline CDR1 is SGHTA and CDR2 FQGTGA. The CDR3 runs 19 residues. Trimming cost V 1 base and J 3 bases, with 21 bases left between them. The CDR3 region is CASSLKASRGAQDTGELFF. Written as DNA, the CDR3 is TGTGCCAGCAGCTTAAAGGCCTCCCGGGGGGCTCAGGACACCGGGGAGCTGTTTTTT.

The chain employs TRBV3-1 and TRBJ1-1, with 7 bases lining up with TRBD1. Losses at the gene ends were 5 bases for V and 3 bases for J; bases not matched to a gene: 6. From germline, CDR1 is LGHDT and CDR2 YNNKEL (reference sequence). The CDR3 has 14 residues. The CDR3 sequence: CASSSTGFDTEAFF. CDR3 DNA sequence: TGTGCCAGCAGCTCGACAGGGTTTGACACTGAAGCTTTCTTT.

This clonotype came up many times. The chain employs TRBV28 and TRBJ2-2; 8 bases are shared with TRBD2. J lost 5 bases, V lost 3 bases, and 5 bases had no gene match. Germline V lookup: CDR1 MDHEN, CDR2 SYDVKM. This CDR3 contains 15 residues. Here the CDR3 reads CASSLTGGPTGELFF. The CDR3, as DNA: TGTGCCAGCAGTTTGACGGGAGGGCCGACCGGGGAGCTGTTTTTT.

This clonotype has a count of ten or more. The chain is built from TRBV7-9 and TRBJ2-3, with 8 bases that match TRBD1. The germline CDR1 and CDR2 sequences are SEHNR and FQNEAQ (reference sequence). The junction had 12 bases not matched to a gene; V was cut back by 5 bases and J by 2 bases. The CDR3 runs 17 residues. In DNA form, the CDR3 reads TGTGCCAGCAGCCGACGGGACGACAGGGGAGCCACAGATACGCAGTATTTT. This gives the protein CASSRRDDRGATDTQYF.

This sequence joins TRBV28 and TRBJ2-1, with 11 bases that match TRBD2. This CDR3 has 15 amino acids. Germline loops: CDR1 MDHEN, CDR2 SYDVKM. V trimming: 6 bases; J trimming: 4 bases; junction bases outside the gene matches: 5. CDR3 coding DNA: TGTGCCAGCAGCCCTACTAGCGGGAGATACAATGAGCAGTTCTTC. It is translated as CASSPTSGRYNEQFF.

This rearrangement joins TRBV3-2 to TRBJ2-6. TRBV3-2 is a pseudogene. This CDR3 region has 17 residues. In DNA, the CDR3 is TGTGCCAGCAGCCGCAGACCTAGAGTGAGTGGGGCCAACGTCCCGACTTTC. As protein: CASSRRPRVSGANVPTF.

This clonotype showed up many times. The CDR3 is CASSGGQGAWSEQFF. In nucleotides, the CDR3 is TGTGCCAGCAGCGGAGGACAGGGGGCATGGAGTGAGCAGTTCTTC. The J gene is TRBJ2-1, the V gene TRBV9; 11 positions agree with TRBD1. The length of the CDR3 is 15 residues. Germline CDR1 SGDLS, CDR2 YYNGEE. Unmatched junction bases numbered 8, after V lost 3 bases and J lost 9 bases.

The chain has TRBV29-1 and TRBJ2-1; 7 nucleotides agree with TRBD2. V trimming: 7 bases; J trimming: 5 bases; junction bases outside the gene matches: 11. Germline V CDR1 and CDR2: SQVTM, ANQGSEA. CDR3 length: 14 amino acids. CDR3 sequence (DNA): TGCAGCGGGGGGGGTCATGAGGGCGACAATGAGCAGTTCTTC. It encodes CSGGGHEGDNEQFF.

This clonotype was seen more than once but under ten times. The V and J genes are TRBV3-1 and TRBJ2-1; TRBD2 is a possible D gene (5 bases). CDR1 is LGHDT, CDR2 YNNKEL, per germline (reference sequence). The ends were cut back, 1 base at V and 8 bases at J, with 18 bases in the middle. This CDR3 contains 16 residues. The CDR3 spells CASSQAAFRRTDEQFF. The DNA of the CDR3 is TGTGCCAGCAGCCAAGCGGCCTTCCGAAGGACTGATGAGCAGTTCTTC.

This clonotype was seen repeatedly, ten times or more. The chain carries TRBV18 and TRBJ1-4; 7 bases are a match to TRBD1. The germline V gene encodes CDR1 KGHSH and CDR2 LQKENI. This CDR3 comprises 15 residues. V was pared by 3 bases and J by 4 bases, with 5 bases of the junction left unmatched. The CDR3 DNA is TGTGCCAGCTCACCGGCGGGACAGAGTAATGAAAAACTGTTTTTT. Amino acids: CASSPAGQSNEKLFF.

A note on this clonotype: This could be a read error, since a much larger clone is one nucleotide away. The chain couples TRBV12-3 or TRBV12-4 to TRBJ2-7, with D unresolved. The CDR3 length is 13 residues. Between the trimmed V and J ends, which lost 3 bases and 5 bases, there was a span of 11 bases. In nucleotides, the CDR3 is TGTGCCAGCAGTTTGTACGCCGGCAACGAGCAGTACTTC. Translated: CASSLYAGNEQYF.

The V gene is TRBV27, the J gene TRBJ2-7; D could derive from TRBD1 or TRBD2 (5 bases each). Germline V lookup: CDR1 MNHEY, CDR2 SMNVEV (reference sequence). The V end was cut by 3 bases, the J end by 2 bases, with 14 bases between. The CDR3 sequence is 15 residues long. CDR3 bases: TGTGCCAGCAGTTTGAAGTGGACGGGACCCTACGAGCAGTACTTC. It translates to CASSLKWTGPYEQYF.

In this sample, this clonotype turned up a few times. The gene calls are TRBV9 and TRBJ2-3; a weak D match, TRBD2 (5 bases). CDR1 and CDR2 from the germline V gene are SGDLS and YYNGEE. CDR3 length: 16 residues. V shed 0 bases and J shed 3 bases, with 14 bases lying between them. The CDR3 sequence is CASSVEGLPGTDTQYF. Written as DNA, the CDR3 is TGTGCCAGCAGCGTAGAAGGGCTTCCGGGGACAGATACGCAGTATTTT.

J is TRBJ2-3 and V is TRBV7-3, with TRBD2 matching 15 bases. Per germline, CDR1 SGHTA and CDR2 FQGTGA. The CDR3 totals 18 residues. Trimming took 5 bases from V and 3 from J; bases not matched to a gene: 9. CDR3 sequence reads: CASSPSGLAGGRTDTQYF. The CDR3 nucleotides are TGTGCCAGCAGCCCTTCAGGACTAGCGGGGGGGCGAACAGATACGCAGTATTTT. The entire variable domain, with the rest obtained from reference TRBV7-3 and TRBJ2-3, is as follows: GAGVSQTPSNKVTEKGKYVELRCDPISGHTALYWYRQSLGQGPEFLIYFQGTGAADDSGLPNDRFFAVRPEGSVSTLKIQRTERGDSAVYLCASSPSGLAGGRTDTQYFGPGTRLTVL.